The T cell receptor beta chain described here comes from a study of graft-versus-host responses after intestinal transplantation. Sequenced by immunoSEQ multiplex PCR; TCRdb stores in-frame clones only, minus some. The sample consists of more than 95,000 clones, approximately 84% of them appearing once. A word on this clone: Its cognate antigen is unknown.

CDR1 and CDR2 (germline): SGDLS, YYNGEE. This CDR3 comprises 15 residues. V shed 0 bases and J shed 2 bases, with 10 bases lying between them. The starting material was unstimulated CD4+ T cells sorted from spleen or lymph node cells, obtained before intestinal transplant. This sequence originates from a human donor who received an intestinal transplant. The rearrangement links TRBV9 to TRBJ2-3; D possibly corresponds to TRBD2 (5 bases). CDR3 sequence (DNA): TGTGCCAGCAGCGTAGGTGTCGGGAACACAGATACGCAGTATTTT. Translation: CASSVGVGNTDTQYF.